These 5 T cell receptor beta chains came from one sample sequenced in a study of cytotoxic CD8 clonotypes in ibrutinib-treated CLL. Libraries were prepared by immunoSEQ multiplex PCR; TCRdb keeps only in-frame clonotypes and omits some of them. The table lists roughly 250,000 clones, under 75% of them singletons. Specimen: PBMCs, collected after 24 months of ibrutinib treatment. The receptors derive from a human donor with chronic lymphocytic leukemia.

This CDR3 reads CSVEYREDTQYF. In DNA form, the CDR3 reads TGCAGCGTCGAGTACAGGGAAGATACGCAGTATTTT. The rearrangement uses TRBV29-1 and TRBJ2-3; D is possibly TRBD1 (6 bases). Per germline, CDR1 SQVTM and CDR2 ANQGSEA. CDR3 size: 12 residues. V lost 6 bases and J 5 bases, leaving 12 bases between the germline ends.

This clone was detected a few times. CDR3 sequence (DNA): TGTGCCAGCAGCCCTAGAGGCCTAGACCAGTACTTC. This gives the protein CASSPRGLDQYF. This chain joins TRBV11-2 and TRBJ2-5; D is ambiguous. The germline V and J ends were trimmed by 5 bases and 10 bases, with 14 bases remaining between them. Per germline, CDR1 SGHAT and CDR2 FQNNGV. The CDR3 length is 12 residues.

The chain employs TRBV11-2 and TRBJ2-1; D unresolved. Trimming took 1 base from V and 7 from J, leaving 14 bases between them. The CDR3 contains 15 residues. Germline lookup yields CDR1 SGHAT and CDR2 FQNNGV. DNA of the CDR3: TGTGCCAGCAGCTTAGGACATGAGAGTAGGAATGAGCAGTTCTTC. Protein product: CASSLGHESRNEQFF.

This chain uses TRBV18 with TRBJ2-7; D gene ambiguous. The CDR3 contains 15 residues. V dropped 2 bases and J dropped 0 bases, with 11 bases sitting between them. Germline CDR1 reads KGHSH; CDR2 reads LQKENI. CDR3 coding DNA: TGTGCCAGCTCACCATTTGAACGGGTCTCCTACGAGCAGTACTTC. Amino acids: CASSPFERVSYEQYF.

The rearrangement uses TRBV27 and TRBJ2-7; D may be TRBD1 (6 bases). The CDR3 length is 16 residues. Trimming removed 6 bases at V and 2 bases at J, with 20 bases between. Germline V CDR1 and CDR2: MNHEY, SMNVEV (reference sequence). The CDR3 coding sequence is TGTGCCAGCAGCCCTGCCCTCCAGGGGTTACCCTACGAGCAGTACTTC. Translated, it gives CASSPALQGLPYEQYF.